A selection of T cell receptor beta chains follows, all from one sample in a study of blood T cell repertoires in COVID-19. Data came from immunoSEQ multiplex PCR; TCRdb stores just in-frame clones and leaves some out. The sample consists of under 55,000 clones, 83% of them appearing once. The sample comprised peripheral blood. All receptors come from a human donor in a cohort sampled during active COVID-19. The CDR3 runs from the conserved cysteine through the conserved F or W. Each record gives: V gene, J gene, D gene, CDR3 length, clone size, CDR3 DNA, CDR3 protein. A D gene is named only where the DNA matches it firmly. A clone size is listed for some rows: how often the clone was seen (once, few, many), or a class if it is expanded.

>TRBV21-1|TRBJ1-5|.|21|.
TGTGCCAGCAGCGAAAAGCGGAACCGGGACAGGGGGGGTCATAGCAATCAGCCCCAGCATTTT
CASSEKRNRDRGGHSNQPQHF
>TRBV7-2|TRBJ1-5|.|15|once
TGTGCCAGCAGCGTAACAGGTGGGGGCAATCAGCCCCAGCATTTT
CASSVTGGGNQPQHF
>TRBV6-5|TRBJ1-2|.|14|.
TGTGCCAGCCGTTCTGAACACCCTTCTGATGGCTACACCTTC
CASRSEHPSDGYTF
>TRBV14|TRBJ2-7|TRBD1|15|.
TGTGCCAGCAGCCCCGGGGGACAGGGGACACACGAGCAGTACTTC
CASSPGGQGTHEQYF
>TRBV7-9|TRBJ2-3|.|15|few
TGTGCCAGCAGCTTAGTGGGGGAGGTGACAGATACGCAGTATTTT
CASSLVGEVTDTQYF
>TRBV30|TRBJ2-2|TRBD2|15|.
TGTGCTTTAGGAGCGGGGGGGCTACGTACCGGGGAGCTGTTTTTT
CALGAGGLRTGELFF
>TRBV7-7|TRBJ2-6|.|13|few
TGTGCCAGCAGCCCGGGAGGGGCCAACGTCCTGACTTTC
CASSPGGANVLTF
>TRBV12-5|TRBJ2-5|.|15|.
TGTGCTAGTGGACCCCCTATCAGGGGTGCGGAGACCCAGTACTTC
CASGPPIRGAETQYF
>TRBV5-1|TRBJ2-3|.|15|.
TGCGCCAGCAGCGATTTAGGAGTCTGGACAGATACGCAGTATTTT
CASSDLGVWTDTQYF
>TRBV12-3/TRBV12-4|TRBJ1-2|.|13|.
.
CASSSSTGYGYTF
>TRBV19|TRBJ2-6|TRBD2|19|.
TGTGCCAGCATGCCGAAGGGACTAGCGGGGGGGCATGGGGCCAACGTCCTGACTTTC
CASMPKGLAGGHGANVLTF
>TRBV7-8|TRBJ1-1|.|13|.
TGTGCCAGCAGCTTAGCGGGGGGGCCTGAAGCTTTCTTT
CASSLAGGPEAFF
>TRBV24-1|TRBJ2-3|.|16|.
TGTGCCACCAGTGACCCACTTCGGCGGGACACAGATACGCAGTATTTT
CATSDPLRRDTDTQYF
>TRBV28|TRBJ1-5|.|13|once
TGTGCCAGCAATTTTGCAGGCAATCAGCCCCAGCATTTT
CASNFAGNQPQHF
>TRBV7-9|TRBJ2-3|.|14|once
TGTGCCAGCAGCTTGATCAGAGGGCGCTATACGCAGTATTTT
CASSLIRGRYTQYF
>TRBV5-4|TRBJ2-7|TRBD2|16|.
TGTGCCAGCAGTCCGGGACTAGCGGGGCGCTCCTACGAGCAGTACTTC
CASSPGLAGRSYEQYF
>TRBV30|TRBJ1-3|.|14|.
TGTGCCTGGACCCGACTACCGAAAGGAAACACCATATATTTT
CAWTRLPKGNTIYF
>TRBV9|TRBJ2-5|TRBD2|15|.
TGTGCCAGCAGCGCCAGCGGGGGCCTTCAAGAGACCCAGTACTTC
CASSASGGLQETQYF
>TRBV28|TRBJ1-5|TRBD1|17|once
TGTGCCAGCAGTTCACCCACGGACAGGGGTCGTAATCAGCCCCAGCATTTT
CASSSPTDRGRNQPQHF
>TRBV3-1/TRBV3-2|TRBJ1-1|.|16|.
TGTGCCAGCAGCCCCGGGACACCCAGCTTAAACACTGAAGCTTTCTTT
CASSPGTPSLNTEAFF
>TRBV5-1|TRBJ2-1|TRBD2|17|.
TGCGCCAGCAGCTTAGTTACGGGGGGTTTCTCCTACAATGAGCAGTTCTTC
CASSLVTGGFSYNEQFF
>TRBV7-9|TRBJ1-1|.|13|.
TGTGCCAGCAGCTTACAGGGAACGGCCGAAGCTTTCTTT
CASSLQGTAEAFF
>TRBV7-2|TRBJ1-2|.|15|.
TGTGCCAGCAGCGTGACCTCAGGGGCAGGTTATGGCTACACCTTC
CASSVTSGAGYGYTF
>TRBV10-3|TRBJ2-3|TRBD2|17|.
TGTGCCATCAGTGCAGCGGGGGGGCGTGGAGGCACAGATACGCAGTATTTT
CAISAAGGRGGTDTQYF
>TRBV7-2|TRBJ1-3|.|15|.
TGTGCCAGCAGCCCGCAGGGAGGGACCGGAAACACCATATATTTT
CASSPQGGTGNTIYF
>TRBV4-1|TRBJ2-7|.|13|.
TGCGCCAGCAGCCAAGATCCAGGGCGCGAGCAGTACTTC
CASSQDPGREQYF
>TRBV7-2|TRBJ1-6|.|14|.
TGTGCCAGCAGCTTAGTGACAGTTAATTCACCCCTCCACTTT
CASSLVTVNSPLHF
>TRBV7-2|TRBJ2-4|TRBD2|18|.
TGTGCCAGCAGCTTAGGTAGCGGGGGGGCCAGTGCCAAAAACATTCAGTACTTC
CASSLGSGGASAKNIQYF
>TRBV7-2|TRBJ2-7|.|14|.
TGTGCCAGCAGCTTGGAGCGGAGCTCCTACGAGCAGTACTTC
CASSLERSSYEQYF
>TRBV28|TRBJ2-2|TRBD1|17|.
TGTGCCAGCAGTCTTTCCGGGACAGGGATGAACACCGGGGAGCTGTTTTTT
CASSLSGTGMNTGELFF
>TRBV3-1/TRBV3-2|TRBJ1-1|.|16|few
TGTGCCAGCAGCCAAGATATAGAGGCCGCCGCCACTGAAGCTTTCTTT
CASSQDIEAAATEAFF
>TRBV5-1|TRBJ2-2|TRBD2|17|.
TGCGCCAGCAGCTTGCGGGACGCGGGGGGGCCCACCGGGGAGCTGTTTTTT
CASSLRDAGGPTGELFF
>TRBV25-1|TRBJ2-5|.|15|.
TGTGCCAGCAGTGATCCCCTCGGGGGTAGGGAGACCCAGTACTTC
CASSDPLGGRETQYF
>TRBV10-2|TRBJ2-7|.|12|.
TGCGCCAGCAAGACGGGAGCCTACGAGCAGTACTTC
CASKTGAYEQYF